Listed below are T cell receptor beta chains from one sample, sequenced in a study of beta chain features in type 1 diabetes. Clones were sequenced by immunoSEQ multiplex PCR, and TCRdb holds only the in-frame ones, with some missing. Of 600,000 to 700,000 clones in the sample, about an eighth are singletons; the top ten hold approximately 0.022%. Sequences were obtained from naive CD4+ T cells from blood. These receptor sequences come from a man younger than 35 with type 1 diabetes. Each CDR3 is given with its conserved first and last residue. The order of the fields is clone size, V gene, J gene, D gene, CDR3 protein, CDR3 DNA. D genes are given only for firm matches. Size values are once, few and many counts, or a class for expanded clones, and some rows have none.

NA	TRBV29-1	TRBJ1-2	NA	CSVDRTNYGYTF	TGCAGCGTTGACAGGACTAACTATGGCTACACCTTC
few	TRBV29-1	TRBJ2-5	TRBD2	CSARGGNQETQYF	TGCAGCGCGCGCGGGGGGAACCAAGAGACCCAGTACTTC
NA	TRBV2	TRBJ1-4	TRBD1	CASRTGHTNEKLFF	TGTGCCAGCAGGACAGGGCACACTAATGAAAAACTGTTTTTT
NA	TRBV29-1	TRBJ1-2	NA	CSVERSQYYGYTF	TGCAGCGTTGAAAGGTCCCAATACTATGGCTACACCTTC
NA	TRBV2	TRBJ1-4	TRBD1	CASTTTGDEKLFF	TGTGCCAGCACCACGACAGGGGACGAAAAACTGTTTTTT
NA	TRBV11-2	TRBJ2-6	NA	CASSQMGAGANVLTF	TGTGCCAGCAGTCAGATGGGGGCTGGGGCCAACGTCCTGACTTTC
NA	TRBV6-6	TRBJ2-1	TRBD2	CASSWTSGEQFF	TGTGCCAGCAGTTGGACTAGCGGTGAGCAGTTCTTC
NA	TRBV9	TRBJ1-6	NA	CASSVGPGGNSPLHF	TGTGCCAGCAGCGTAGGTCCTGGGGGTAATTCACCCCTCCACTTT
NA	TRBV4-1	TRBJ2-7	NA	CASSRRGRDDNYEQYF	TGCGCCAGCAGCCGTCGGGGACGGGACGACAACTACGAGCAGTACTTC
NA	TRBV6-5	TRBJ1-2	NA	CASSYSMGLIYGYTF	TGTGCCAGCAGTTACTCGATGGGACTTATATATGGCTACACCTTC
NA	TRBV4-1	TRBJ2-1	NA	CASSQDSGHNYNEQFF	TGCGCCAGCAGCCAAGATAGCGGCCACAACTACAATGAGCAGTTCTTC
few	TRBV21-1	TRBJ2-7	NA	CASSMGVTHLDSYEQYF	TGTGCCAGCAGCATGGGAGTAACTCATCTAGACTCCTACGAGCAGTACTTC
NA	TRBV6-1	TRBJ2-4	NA	CASMLTAFTKNIQYF	TGTGCCAGCATGTTGACAGCGTTTACCAAAAACATTCAGTACTTC
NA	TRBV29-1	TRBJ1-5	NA	CSVSLGQFNQPQHF	TGCAGCGTTTCTCTCGGGCAGTTCAATCAGCCCCAGCATTTT
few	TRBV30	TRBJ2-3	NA	CAWGGRQGLADTQYF	TGTGCCTGGGGGGGGAGACAGGGCTTAGCAGATACGCAGTATTTT
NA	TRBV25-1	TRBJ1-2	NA	CASSEGGNRGYGYTF	TGTGCCAGCAGTGAAGGGGGGAACCGGGGCTATGGCTACACCTTC
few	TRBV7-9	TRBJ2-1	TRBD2	CASSSGLAGGEQFF	TGTGCCAGCAGCTCGGGACTAGCGGGGGGCGAGCAGTTCTTC
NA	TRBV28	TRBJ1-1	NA	CASSYGVEAFF	TGTGCCAGCAGTTACGGGGTTGAAGCTTTCTTT
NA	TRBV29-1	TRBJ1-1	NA	CSVRVQGGSKGTAEAFF	TGCAGCGTTCGGGTACAGGGAGGGAGTAAAGGAACGGCTGAAGCTTTCTTT
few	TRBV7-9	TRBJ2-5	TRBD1	CASSNRTGVEGETQYF	TGTGCCAGCAGCAACCGGACAGGGGTCGAGGGAGAGACCCAGTACTTC
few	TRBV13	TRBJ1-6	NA	CASSLGERLSYNSPLHF	TGTGCCAGCAGCTTAGGCGAACGGCTCTCCTATAATTCACCCCTCCACTTT
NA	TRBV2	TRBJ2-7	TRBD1	CASRVQGLSYEQYF	TGTGCCAGCAGAGTACAGGGGCTCTCCTACGAGCAGTACTTC
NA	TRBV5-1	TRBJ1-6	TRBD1	CASSPGQGADNSPLHF	TGCGCCAGCAGCCCTGGACAGGGGGCTGATAATTCACCCCTCCACTTT
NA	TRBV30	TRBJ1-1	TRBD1	CAWGQGVGTEAFF	TGTGCCTGGGGACAGGGGGTTGGCACTGAAGCTTTCTTT
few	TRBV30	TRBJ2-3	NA	CAWSIPAGTWAF	TGTGCCTGGAGTATACCGGCTGGCACATGGGCTTTT
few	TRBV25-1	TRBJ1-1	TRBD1	CASSPWDRSPTEAFF	TGTGCCAGCAGCCCGTGGGACAGGTCTCCCACTGAAGCTTTCTTT
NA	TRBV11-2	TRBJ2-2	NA	CASSSYQGDGGELFF	TGTGCCAGCAGCTCCTATCAGGGTGACGGCGGGGAGCTGTTTTTT
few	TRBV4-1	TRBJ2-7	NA	CASSQDEASSYEQYF	TGCGCCAGCAGCCAAGATGAGGCCAGCTCCTACGAGCAGTACTTC
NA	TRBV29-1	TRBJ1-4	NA	CSVEDRGGEKLFF	TGCAGCGTTGAAGATCGTGGGGGGGAAAAACTGTTTTTT
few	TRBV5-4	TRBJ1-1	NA	CASSFSGRMNTEAFF	TGTGCCAGCAGCTTCAGCGGACGGATGAACACTGAAGCTTTCTTT
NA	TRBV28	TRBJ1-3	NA	CASILGGAGNTIYF	TGTGCCAGCATCCTAGGAGGGGCTGGAAACACCATATATTTT
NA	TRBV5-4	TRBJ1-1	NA	CASSLTANTEAFF	TGTGCCAGCAGCCTGACAGCGAACACTGAAGCTTTCTTT
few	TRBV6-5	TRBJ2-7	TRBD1	CASNSLGGPFGEQYF	TGTGCCAGCAACTCGCTAGGGGGCCCCTTTGGGGAGCAGTACTTC
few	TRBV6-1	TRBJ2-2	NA	CASRSPNTGELFF	TGTGCCAGCAGGTCCCCGAACACCGGGGAGCTGTTTTTT
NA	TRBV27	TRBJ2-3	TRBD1	CASSSSGTGILGTDTQYF	TGTGCCAGCAGTTCCAGCGGGACAGGGATTCTGGGCACAGATACGCAGTATTTT
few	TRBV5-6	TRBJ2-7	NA	CASSLGPDRYEQYF	TGTGCCAGCAGCTTGGGGCCAGACCGCTACGAGCAGTACTTC
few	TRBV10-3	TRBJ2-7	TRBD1	CAIRDSTGQGSEQYF	TGTGCCATCAGAGACTCGACGGGACAGGGCTCCGAGCAGTACTTC
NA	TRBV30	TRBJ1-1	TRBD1	CAWDEGRTGRTEAFF	TGTGCCTGGGATGAGGGCAGGACAGGTAGGACTGAAGCTTTCTTT
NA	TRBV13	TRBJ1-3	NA	CASSRDRPGNTIYF	TGTGCCAGCAGCCGCGACAGGCCTGGAAACACCATATATTTT
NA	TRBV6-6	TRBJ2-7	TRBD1	CASSAGTGRSEQYF	TGTGCCAGCAGTGCCGGGACAGGGAGGAGCGAGCAGTACTTC
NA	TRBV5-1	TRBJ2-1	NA	CASSPSGGSHNEQFF	TGCGCCAGCAGCCCCTCCGGGGGCTCCCACAATGAGCAGTTCTTC
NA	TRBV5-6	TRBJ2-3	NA	CASSLGGSPVDTQYF	TGTGCCAGCAGCTTGGGAGGTTCTCCAGTAGATACGCAGTATTTT
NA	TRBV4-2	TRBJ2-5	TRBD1	CASSQGTGGSADQETQYF	TGTGCCAGCAGCCAAGGGACAGGGGGCTCCGCGGACCAAGAGACCCAGTACTTC
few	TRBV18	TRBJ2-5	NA	CASSRNRAADGYF	TGTGCCAGCTCACGGAACAGGGCCGCGGATGGGTACTTC
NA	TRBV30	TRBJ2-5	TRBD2	CAWSPDRWRLAGGRHPQETQYF	TGTGCCTGGAGTCCTGATCGGTGGCGACTAGCGGGGGGCCGCCACCCGCAAGAGACCCAGTACTTC
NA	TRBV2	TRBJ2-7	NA	CASSGLNLLGYEQYF	TGTGCCAGCAGTGGCTTAAACCTATTAGGCTACGAGCAGTACTTC
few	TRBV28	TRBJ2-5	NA	CASSKGSETQYF	TGTGCCAGCAGTAAGGGGTCGGAGACCCAGTACTTC
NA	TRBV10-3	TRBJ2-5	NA	CAISEPTGTQYF	TGTGCCATCAGTGAGCCCACCGGGACCCAGTACTTC
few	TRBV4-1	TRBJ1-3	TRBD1	CASSSRQGGGNTIYF	TGCGCCAGCAGCTCTAGACAGGGCGGTGGAAACACCATATATTTT